Included here is one TCR beta chain sequence, with context. This sample is drawn from a study of immune evolution from preneoplasia to lung adenocarcinoma. Turning to the study itself: HLA loss of heterozygosity: around 6.5% AIS, about 15% MIA, about 32% ADC, none AAH.

Sequencing was performed with immunoSEQ multiplex PCR; in TCRdb, only in-frame clones are kept and a portion is missing. The table lists around 10,000 clones, about 79% of them singletons. CDR3 length: 18 residues. Looked up from germline, CDR1 is SGHNT and CDR2 is YENEEA. V lost 3 bases and J 4 bases, leaving 22 bases between the germline ends. The chain recombines TRBV11-3 with TRBJ2-1; a weak D match, TRBD2 (5 bases). The receptor's source is a person aged 60-79 years with lung adenocarcinoma. What was sequenced was FFPE minimally invasive lung adenocarcinoma tissue. In nucleotides, the CDR3 is TGTGCCAGCAGCTTGGGAGAAGCGAGAGTATCGACGTACAATGAGCAGTTCTTC. Its protein is CASSLGEARVSTYNEQFF.